The source of this T cell receptor beta chain is a study of cytomegalovirus exposure and HLA in healthy donors. Method: immunoSEQ multiplex PCR; TCRdb's copy keeps in-frame clones and lacks some. The profile covers about 170,000 clones, with roughly 86% appearing a single time and approximately 2.6% taken by the ten largest. The sample taken for sequencing was PBMCs. This clonotype originated in a man in his late teens or twenties in good health and CMV-seropositive.

The CDR3 DNA sequence: TGCGCCAGCAGCCAAGACTGGCGGGGCCCATACGTCCTGACTTTC. Its protein product is CASSQDWRGPYVLTF. The chain links TRBV4-3 to TRBJ2-6, with a weak D call TRBD2 (6 bases). Germline V gives CDR1 LGHNA, CDR2 YSLEER. This CDR3 spans 15 amino acids. V lost 0 bases to trimming and J lost 11 bases, with 14 bases between them.